Listed below are T cell receptor beta chains from one sample, sequenced in a study of graft-versus-host responses after intestinal transplantation. Method: immunoSEQ multiplex PCR; TCRdb's copy keeps in-frame clones and lacks some. The sample contains tens of thousands of clones, about 90% of which appear only once. Sequences were derived from PBMCs, sampled 314 days after intestinal transplant. These receptors came from a human patient who received an intestinal transplant, so some T cells may come from the graft donor. CDR3s include the opening cysteine and the closing phenylalanine or tryptophan. A D gene is named only where the DNA matches it firmly. Clone size is shown for a subset of rows, as once, few, many or a class of expanded clone.

.	few	TRBV21-1	TRBJ2-1	CASSPHWASGSNEQFF	.
.	.	TRBV16	TRBJ1-1	CASSQNTEAFF	TGTGCCAGCAGCCAGAACACTGAAGCTTTCTTT
TRBD1	.	TRBV6-1	TRBJ1-1	CASGCLKGANRAFF	TGTGCCAGCGGGTGCTTAAAGGGGGCGAATAGGGCTTTCTTT
.	.	TRBV6-1	TRBJ2-5	CASSATGTLQETQYF	TGTGCCAGCAGTGCCACCGGGACACTACAAGAGACCCAGTACTTC
.	.	TRBV9	TRBJ2-7	CASSVGGGGTYEQYF	TGTGCCAGCAGCGTAGGGGGAGGAGGGACCTACGAGCAGTACTTC
.	.	TRBV6-5	TRBJ1-1	CAVGWATEAFF	TGTGCCGTGGGGTGGGCCACTGAAGCTTTCTTT
.	once	TRBV9	TRBJ2-1	CASSKASDSYNEQFF	TGTGCCAGCAGCAAAGCTTCGGACTCCTACAATGAGCAGTTCTTC
.	.	TRBV6-1	TRBJ2-7	CASKAGALYEQYF	TGTGCCAGCAAGGCGGGGGCGCTTTACGAGCAGTACTTC
.	.	TRBV28	TRBJ1-2	CASSLVSVGYTF	TGTGCCAGCAGTTTAGTTTCTGTTGGCTACACCTTC
.	.	TRBV7-9	TRBJ1-5	CASNSDLTVGSNQPQHF	TGTGCCAGCAACTCGGATTTGACGGTCGGTAGCAATCAGCCCCAGCATTTT
.	.	TRBV28	TRBJ1-1	CASSFVDGDTEAFF	TGTGCCAGCAGTTTTGTGGACGGTGACACTGAAGCTTTCTTT
TRBD1	.	TRBV10-3	TRBJ2-5	CAIGNSGGAGETQYF	TGTGCCATCGGGAATTCAGGGGGCGCGGGGGAGACCCAGTACTTC
.	.	TRBV7-3	TRBJ2-7	CASFPGSYEQYF	TGTGCCAGTTTCCCGGGGTCGTACGAGCAGTACTTC
TRBD2	.	TRBV7-7	TRBJ2-1	CASSLSPAGGPYNEQFF	TGTGCTAGCAGCTTAAGCCCAGCGGGAGGGCCTTACAATGAGCAGTTCTTC
.	.	TRBV15	TRBJ2-1	CATSREASWVGKLENEQFF	TGTGCCACCAGCAGAGAGGCATCCTGGGTGGGAAAACTAGAGAATGAGCAGTTCTTC
.	few	TRBV5-1	TRBJ1-2	CASSLVTEDGYTF	TGCGCCAGCAGCTTGGTGACCGAGGATGGCTACACCTTC
.	.	TRBV28	TRBJ2-6	CASGPYLLGANVLTF	TGTGCCAGCGGACCTTACCTTTTAGGGGCCAACGTCCTGACTTTC
TRBD2	.	TRBV7-2	TRBJ2-3	CASSLGVGRPLDTQYF	TGTGCCAGCAGCTTAGGTGTCGGGAGGCCGTTAGATACGCAGTATTTT
TRBD2	.	TRBV15	TRBJ2-3	CATTDPGGPTDTQYF	TGTGCCACCACCGACCCGGGGGGTCCCACAGATACGCAGTATTTT
.	.	TRBV28	TRBJ1-2	CASSLRGYGYTF	TGTGCCAGCAGTTTAAGGGGCTATGGCTACACCTTC
.	.	TRBV28	TRBJ2-3	CASSLRGAGLSYF	TGTGCCAGCAGTTTAAGGGGGGCCGGACTTTCCTATTTT
.	.	TRBV15	TRBJ1-2	CATSRDWRGYTF	TGTGCCACCAGCAGAGATTGGAGAGGCTACACCTTC
.	.	TRBV4-2	TRBJ1-5	CASSQDRGRQPQHF	TGTGCCAGCAGCCAAGACAGGGGCCGTCAGCCCCAGCATTTT
.	.	TRBV28	TRBJ2-5	CASSLYPRETQYF	TGTGCCAGCAGTTTATATCCCCGAGAGACCCAGTACTTC
.	.	TRBV9	TRBJ2-5	CASSTGQETQYF	TGTGCCAGCAGCACCGGTCAAGAGACCCAGTACTTC
.	.	TRBV9	TRBJ2-6	CASSVRDKLRSGANVLTF	TGTGCCAGCAGCGTAAGGGACAAACTTCGCTCTGGGGCCAACGTCCTGACTTTC
TRBD1	.	TRBV11-2	TRBJ2-7	CASSWGTGPLYEQYF	TGTGCCAGCAGCTGGGGGACAGGGCCCCTCTACGAGCAGTACTTC
.	.	TRBV9	TRBJ2-7	CASSVGGADEQYF	TGTGCCAGCAGCGTCGGGGGTGCCGACGAGCAGTACTTC
TRBD1	.	TRBV5-1	TRBJ2-7	CASSPSGTGVYEQYF	TGCGCCAGCAGCCCATCCGGGACAGGGGTCTACGAGCAGTACTTC
.	.	TRBV6-5	TRBJ1-2	CASTPPGAGGYTF	TGTGCCAGCACCCCCCCAGGGGCGGGAGGCTACACCTTC
TRBD1	few	TRBV6-5	TRBJ2-7	CASSYGQGASLEQYF	TGTGCCAGCAGTTACGGACAGGGGGCGTCTCTCGAGCAGTACTTC
.	.	TRBV9	TRBJ1-5	CASSPRGGAQPQHF	TGTGCCAGCAGCCCCCGGGGGGGGGCTCAGCCCCAGCATTTT
TRBD2	.	TRBV28	TRBJ2-1	CASSFTSTSGIRLNEQFF	TGTGCCAGCAGTTTTACATCCACAAGCGGGATCCGCCTCAATGAGCAGTTCTTC
.	.	TRBV6-5	TRBJ1-1	CASSLSRGTEAFF	TGTGCCAGCAGTTTGTCCCGGGGGACTGAAGCTTTCTTT
TRBD2	.	TRBV18	TRBJ2-3	CASSPRAGEGTDTQYF	TGTGCCAGCTCACCCCGAGCGGGAGAGGGCACAGATACGCAGTATTTT
.	.	TRBV21-1	TRBJ1-5	CASASRTKERGNQPQHF	TGTGCCAGCGCCTCAAGAACCAAGGAGAGGGGCAATCAGCCCCAGCATTTT